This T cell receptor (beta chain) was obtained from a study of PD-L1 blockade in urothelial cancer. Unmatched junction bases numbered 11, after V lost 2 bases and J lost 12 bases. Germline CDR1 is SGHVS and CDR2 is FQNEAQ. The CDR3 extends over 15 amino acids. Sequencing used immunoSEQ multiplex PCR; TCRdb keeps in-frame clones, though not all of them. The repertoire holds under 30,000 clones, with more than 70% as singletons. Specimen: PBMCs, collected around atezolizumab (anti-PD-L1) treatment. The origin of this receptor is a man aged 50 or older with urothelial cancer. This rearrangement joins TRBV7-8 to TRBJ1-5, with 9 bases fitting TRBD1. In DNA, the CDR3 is TGTGCCAGCAGCTTACCGGGACAGGGAGTCGTACTCCAGCATTTT. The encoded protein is CASSLPGQGVVLQHF.